This T cell receptor (beta chain) stems from a study of T cells after yellow fever vaccination. On the study more broadly: Preparation of fractions with low cell numbers was performed using SMART-Seq v4 Ultra Low Input. Study outcomes and limitations: The study found a weaker secondary response that peaked faster, day 5 versus 15. Clones from primary vaccination mostly reappeared after the booster (approximately 96% CD4, less than 90% CD8).

This clonotype came up a few times. Its antigen is unknown. Generation of TCR cDNA used 5'RACE template switching (which added a universal primer site and UMIs). TCRdb recomputed calls from the 5' RACE reads with MiXCR, one row per CDR3 protein. The repertoire holds some 340,000 distinct CDR3 sequences, with approximately 11% as singletons. Sequenced material: CD4+ T cells sorted from PBMCs, taken 45 days after the yellow fever booster vaccination. The receptor was derived from a man aged 18 to 30 who received the YFV17D yellow fever vaccine.

CDR3 nucleotide sequence: TGTGCCAGCAGCCCAGCGGCCAATCAGCCCCAGCATTTT. It is translated as CASSPAANQPQHF. The chain employs TRBV7-2 and TRBJ1-5; D unresolved. This CDR3 has 13 residues. Germline loops: CDR1 SGHTA, CDR2 FQGNSA. V dropped 5 bases and J dropped 3 bases, with 8 bases sitting between them.